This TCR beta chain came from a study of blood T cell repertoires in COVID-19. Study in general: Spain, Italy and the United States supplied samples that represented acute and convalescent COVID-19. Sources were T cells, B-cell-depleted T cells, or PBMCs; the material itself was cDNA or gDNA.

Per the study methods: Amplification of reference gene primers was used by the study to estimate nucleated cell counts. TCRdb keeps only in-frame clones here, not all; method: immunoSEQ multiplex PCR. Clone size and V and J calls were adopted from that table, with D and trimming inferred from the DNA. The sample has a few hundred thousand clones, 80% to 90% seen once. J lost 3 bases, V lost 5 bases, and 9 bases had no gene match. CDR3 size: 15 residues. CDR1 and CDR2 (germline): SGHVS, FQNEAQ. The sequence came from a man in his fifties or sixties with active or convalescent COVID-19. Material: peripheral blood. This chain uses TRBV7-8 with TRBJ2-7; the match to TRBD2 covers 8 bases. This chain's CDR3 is CASSHGGVKGYEQYF. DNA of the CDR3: TGTGCCAGCAGCCACGGGGGGGTTAAGGGCTACGAGCAGTACTTC.